This T cell receptor (beta chain) was obtained from a study of blood T cell repertoires in COVID-19. Sequenced by immunoSEQ multiplex PCR; TCRdb stores in-frame clones only, minus some. The table includes a few hundred thousand clones, roughly four fifths detected once. The sample holds a few counts of this clone. V shed 5 bases and J shed 7 bases, with 10 bases lying between them. The CDR3 is 13 amino acids. The germline gives CDR1 SGHRS, CDR2 YFSETQ. The sequence was obtained from a man aged 40-50 years who had recovered from COVID-19. The chain employs TRBV5-1 and TRBJ1-6; D not resolved. Specimen: PBMCs or T cells enriched from blood (not recorded which). The CDR3 nucleotides are TGCGCCAGCAGTTCACAGCCAAATTCACCCCTCCACTTT. Its protein product is CASSSQPNSPLHF.